This TCR beta chain was documented in a study of response to subunit inactivated influenza vaccine. One entry per CDR3 protein, called by TCRdb with MiXCR from the RT-PCR reads. The table includes some 540,000 distinct CDR3 sequences, 20% to 25% detected once. The length of the CDR3 is 14 residues. Trimming pared 3 bases from V and 5 bases from J, leaving 13 bases between. This same sample was also taken into another study, of T cells expressing NK-cell markers. According to that study: It was by 5'RACE template switching with UMIs that TCR beta cDNA was made.

This specimen was CD4+ T cells sorted from PBMCs, taken 12 days after vaccination. The TCR originated in a man aged 50 to 59 who received an inactivated influenza vaccine. This sequence joins TRBV12-3 or TRBV12-4 and TRBJ1-2; a weak D match, TRBD1 (6 bases). CDR3: CASSFQGHGYGYTF. The CDR3 bases are TGTGCCAGCAGTTTCCAGGGGCATGGGTATGGCTACACCTTC.